The clone carrying this TCR beta chain was seen at least ten times. Sorting was used to obtain naive CD8 T cells (CD8+CD4-CCR7+CD45RA+). These data come from a study of molecular identifiers for immune sequencing clone quantification. Using its own MiXCR run on the PCR reads, TCRdb lists one record per CDR3 protein. The sample has about 36,000 distinct CDR3 sequences; approximately 17% are singletons. From germline, CDR1 is MDHEN and CDR2 SYDVKM. CDR3 length: 17 amino acids. The ends were cut back, 5 bases at V and 9 bases at J, with 26 bases in the middle. Specimen: naive CD8+ T cells from blood, with Jurkat cell RNA spiked in. The subset was: FACS-sorted CD8+CD4-CCR7+CD45RA+ naive T cells. This chain connects TRBV28 to TRBJ2-1; D may be TRBD1 or TRBD2 (5 bases each). This clonotype was obtained from a human donor in good health. Some libraries in this study had Jurkat cell RNA spiked in. The CDR3 DNA reads TGTGCCAGCAGTACCCCTCCGGGACGCTTTAGCCAGGTTGAGCAGTTCTTC. The encoded protein is CASSTPPGRFSQVEQFF.